Sequencing of this T cell receptor beta chain was carried out in a study of cytomegalovirus exposure and HLA in healthy donors. Points from the study as a whole: Some TCR beta chains (approximately 180 of them) were listed as cytomegalovirus-associated. Subsequent analysis found a tendency for first-cohort TCR clusters to co-occur within the 100 to 150 validation repertoires.

The data were produced by immunoSEQ multiplex PCR, yet TCRdb's version contains in-frame clones alone and is incomplete. The sample consists of about 110,000 clones, around 89% of them appearing once. Germline lookup yields CDR1 SGDLS and CDR2 YYNGEE. V shed 3 bases and J 0 bases; nucleotides not matched to a gene: 5. The CDR3 consists of 16 residues. About this clone itself: What it binds is not known.

Sequences were obtained from PBMCs. This TCR was recovered from a woman aged 25-40 years in good health and CMV-seropositive. This sequence joins TRBV9 and TRBJ2-3, with 9 bases lining up with TRBD1. The CDR3 loop is CASSERQGGSTDTQYF. The CDR3 DNA sequence: TGTGCCAGCAGCGAACGACAGGGGGGAAGCACAGATACGCAGTATTTT.